The 4 T cell receptor beta chains below were found in one sample sequenced in a study of patients and donors after allogeneic stem cell transplantation. A single record per CDR3 protein comes from TCRdb applying MiXCR to the RT-PCR reads. The table includes fewer than 500,000 distinct CDR3 sequences, 16% detected once. What was sequenced was blood, either unsorted or a sorted T cell fraction (not recorded which). These receptors were collected from a human donor who was either an allogeneic HSCT recipient or a stem cell or donor lymphocyte infusion donor (not recorded which). It is not recorded whose cells these are; they may come from a transplant donor.

The gene calls are TRBV3-1 and TRBJ2-7; D uncertain. Germline CDR1 is LGHDT and CDR2 is YNNKEL (reference sequence). V was pared by 1 base and J by 2 bases, with 15 bases between. The CDR3 has 16 residues. The CDR3 protein is CASSQVPSVGAYEQYF. The CDR3 DNA follows: TGTGCCAGCAGCCAAGTCCCAAGCGTTGGGGCCTACGAGCAGTACTTC.

The rearrangement links TRBV19 to TRBJ1-1; no firm D call. The V gene lost 4 bases and the J gene lost 6 bases, with 12 bases spanning the gap. The CDR3 is made up of 13 amino acids. Germline CDR1 is LNHDA and CDR2 is SQIVND (reference sequence). The CDR3 DNA reads as TGTGCCAGTAGTACCCAATTCCGTCCTGAAGCTTTCTTT. This codes for CASSTQFRPEAFF.

This clonotype has at least ten counts. CDR3 in DNA: TGTGCCAGCAGTCCGGCAGGGCTCACTGAAGCTTTCTTT. Translated: CASSPAGLTEAFF. The rearrangement joins TRBV6-1 to TRBJ1-1, with D maybe TRBD1 (5 bases). Germline loops: CDR1 MNHNS, CDR2 SASEGT. The CDR3 has 13 residues. V lost 5 bases to trimming and J lost 4 bases, with 11 bases between them.

As regards this clonotype: One end of the junction does not line up with germline, which may come from a read error. The chain employs TRBV4-1 and TRBJ2-3; unclear D gene. Germline V lookup: CDR1 MGHRA, CDR2 YSYEKL. The CDR3 loop spans 15 amino acids. DNA of the CDR3: TGCGCCTGCAGCCGGCCTGAGGCCAGCACAGATACGCAGTATTTT. Protein sequence: CACSRPEASTDTQYF.